Listed here are 32 T cell receptor beta chains from one sample, sequenced in a study of T cell responses to AZD1222 COVID-19 vaccine. Measured with immunoSEQ multiplex PCR; TCRdb has only the in-frame clones, and not every one. The sample carries over 150,000 clones, 90% recorded once. The sequencing here drew on peripheral blood, taken on day 0 of AZD1222 vaccination. The receptors stem from an adult in good health.

The chain carries TRBV29-1 and TRBJ2-7, with D uncertain. Germline V gene sequence: CDR1 SQVTM, CDR2 ANQGSEA. The V gene lost 6 bases and the J gene lost 5 bases, with 14 bases spanning the gap. The CDR3 has 12 residues. Here the CDR3 DNA reads TGCAGCGTCATCCCAGACAAGAACGAGCAGTACTTC. Translating gives CSVIPDKNEQYF.

V and J are TRBV7-8 and TRBJ1-6; TRBD1 might be the D (5 bases). V lost 4 bases, J lost 7 bases, and 17 bases lay in between. The CDR3 runs to 16 residues. Germline CDR1 reads SGHVS; CDR2 reads FQNEAQ. CDR3 DNA: TGTGCCAGCAGCTGGTTGGCCGACAGTGCCAATTCACCCCTCCACTTT. Translation gives CASSWLADSANSPLHF.

This chain joins TRBV2 and TRBJ2-4, with 7 bases that match TRBD1. V shed 1 base and J 3 bases; nucleotides not matched to a gene: 6. This CDR3 is 16 amino acids long. Germline V gene sequence: CDR1 SNHLY, CDR2 FYNNEI. The DNA of the CDR3 is TGTGCCAGCAGTGAAGAAAGGGGGCGAGGCAAAAACATTCAGTACTTC. Translated: CASSEERGRGKNIQYF.

The chain joins TRBV5-4 to TRBJ1-4; D gene unclear. Germline V gives CDR1 SGHNT, CDR2 YYREEE (reference sequence). Trimming cost V 1 base and J 8 bases, with 9 bases left between them. The CDR3 covers 13 residues. The CDR3 DNA reads TGTGCCAGCAGCTTGACGGGTGGGGAAAAACTGTTTTTT. It specifies CASSLTGGEKLFF.

This chain uses TRBV7-9 with TRBJ2-3, with TRBD2 matching over 10 bases. There are 15 residues in the CDR3. Trimming removed 1 base from V and 7 bases from J; junction bases left unmatched: 5. Germline V gives CDR1 SEHNR, CDR2 FQNEAQ (reference sequence). In DNA, the CDR3 is TGTGCCAGCAGCTTAGTCAGCGGGGGGGCAAATACGCAGTATTTT. As protein: CASSLVSGGANTQYF.

The CDR3 loop reads CASSLQGAGTEAFF. In DNA form, the CDR3 reads TGTGCCAGCAGCTTACAGGGGGCCGGAACTGAAGCTTTCTTT. The rearrangement uses TRBV7-9 and TRBJ1-1, with 8 bases fitting TRBD1. CDR1 SEHNR and CDR2 FQNEAQ come from the germline V gene (reference sequence). The CDR3 runs to 14 residues. V dropped 2 bases and J dropped 5; count of bases not matched to a gene: 4.

This clone was picked up one time. The chain joins TRBV7-2 to TRBJ1-1; 10 nucleotides match TRBD1. The length of the CDR3 is 16 residues. Germline lookup yields CDR1 SGHTA and CDR2 FQGNSA. V shed 0 bases, J shed 2 bases, and the junction held 3 bases outside the gene matches. CDR3 in DNA: TGTGCCAGCAGCTTAGCCGGACAGGGGGGAAACACTGAAGCTTTCTTT. This gives the protein CASSLAGQGGNTEAFF.

This clone was recorded a few times. The chain employs TRBV3-1 (or the pseudogene TRBV3-2) and TRBJ1-6; no definite D call. The germline V gene has CDR1 LGHDT and CDR2 YNNKEL (reference sequence). The CDR3 has 13 residues. Between the trimmed V and J ends, which lost 4 bases and 8 bases, there was a span of 9 bases. The CDR3 sequence is CASSPSGDSPLHF. The CDR3 nucleotides are TGTGCCAGCAGCCCCTCCGGGGATTCACCCCTCCACTTT.

This clone was counted between two and nine times. V and J are TRBV5-5 and TRBJ2-2; 7 bases are shared with TRBD2. The CDR3 consists of 14 residues. Germline CDR1 is SGHKS and CDR2 is YYEKEE (reference sequence). Germline trimming cut 4 bases from V and 5 bases from J; bases unmatched to any gene: 5. CDR3 DNA sequence: TGTGCCAGCAGCCCCTTGCGGGGGACCGGGGAGCTGTTTTTT. Amino acid sequence: CASSPLRGTGELFF.

V usage is TRBV5-1 and J usage is TRBJ2-4; unclear D gene. CDR3 size: 16 residues. Looked up from germline, CDR1 is SGHRS and CDR2 is YFSETQ. The V end was cut by 0 bases, the J end by 2 bases, with 12 bases between. Here the CDR3 reads CASSLGGGEPKNIQYF. The CDR3 DNA reads TGCGCCAGCAGCTTGGGAGGTGGGGAACCCAAAAACATTCAGTACTTC.

The rearrangement links TRBV6-2 or TRBV6-3 to TRBJ1-2; D call uncertain. Germline V lookup: CDR1 MNHEY, CDR2 SVGEGT. This CDR3 has 11 residues. V gave up 6 bases and J gave up 13 bases, with 15 bases separating them. The CDR3 sequence is CASSSGVGATF. In DNA form, the CDR3 reads TGTGCCAGCAGCTCAGGTGTGGGTGCCACCTTC.

The chain couples TRBV10-3 to TRBJ1-1; D is ambiguous. V was pared by 3 bases and J by 1 base, with 9 bases between. This CDR3 is built from 14 residues. Germline V lookup: CDR1 ENHRY, CDR2 SYGVKD. The CDR3: CAISEVRKNTEAFF. The CDR3 bases are TGTGCCATCAGTGAAGTCAGAAAGAACACTGAAGCTTTCTTT.

This clone has just a few counts. The chain recombines TRBV14 with TRBJ2-5, with TRBD2 matching over 13 bases. The V gene end was trimmed by 4 bases and the J gene end by 5 bases; junction bases not matched to a gene: 7. The V gene's germline CDR1 is SGHDN and CDR2 FVKESK. CDR3 length: 16 amino acids. The CDR3 loop is CASSPGLAGVWETQYF. CDR3 nucleotides: TGTGCCAGCAGCCCAGGACTAGCGGGGGTGTGGGAGACCCAGTACTTC.

The chain uses TRBV11-3 and TRBJ1-6; D uncertain. Germline CDR1 is SGHNT and CDR2 is YENEEA. The V and J ends lost 4 bases and 9 bases respectively, with 13 bases between them. The CDR3 is made up of 14 amino acids. CDR3 region: CASSSLLRASPLHF. The CDR3 DNA sequence: TGTGCCAGCAGCTCTTTATTGCGGGCTTCACCCCTCCACTTT.

The J gene is TRBJ1-2, the V gene TRBV7-3; possibly TRBD1 for D (5 bases). The CDR3 contains 15 residues. Germline V gene lookup returns CDR1 SGHTA and CDR2 FQGTGA. V lost 5 bases and J 8 bases, leaving 21 bases between the germline ends. CDR3 region: CASSLKMGGTPGYTF. The CDR3, as DNA: TGTGCCAGCAGCCTTAAAATGGGCGGGACGCCCGGCTACACCTTC. Looking up the rest from reference TRBV7-3 and TRBJ1-2 gives the full variable domain: GAGVSQTPSNKVTEKGKYVELRCDPISGHTALYWYRQSLGQGPEFLIYFQGTGAADDSGLPNDRFFAVRPEGSVSTLKIQRTERGDSAVYLCASSLKMGGTPGYTFGSGTRLTVV.

The J gene is TRBJ2-6, the V gene TRBV6-4; no clear D. Germline V gene sequence: CDR1 MRHNA, CDR2 SNTAGT. V was trimmed by 3 bases and J by 1 base, leaving 4 bases between them. The CDR3 loop spans 14 amino acids. As DNA, the CDR3 is TGTGCCAGCAGTGAGCAGTCTGGGGCCAACGTCCTGACTTTC. It specifies CASSEQSGANVLTF.

In this sample, this clone turned up once. V and J are TRBV7-2 and TRBJ1-1, with 7 bases lining up with TRBD1. Losses at the gene ends were 6 bases for V and 0 bases for J; bases not matched to a gene: 4. CDR1 is SGHTA, CDR2 FQGNSA, per germline. The CDR3 totals 14 residues. CDR3 region: CASRYRGLNTEAFF. In nucleotides, the CDR3 is TGTGCCAGCAGGTACAGGGGCCTGAACACTGAAGCTTTCTTT.

The gene calls are TRBV6-5 and TRBJ1-1, with D hard to call. V was cut by 2 bases and J by 6 bases, with 10 bases left in between. Germline V lookup: CDR1 MNHEY, CDR2 SVGAGI. This CDR3 is built from 13 residues. The DNA for the CDR3 is TGTGCCAGCAGTTACGGGTCCCCGGCTGAAGCTTTCTTT. It encodes CASSYGSPAEAFF.

The V gene is TRBV9, the J gene TRBJ2-2; 12 bases map to TRBD2. V trimming: 0 bases; J trimming: 0 bases; junction bases outside the gene matches: 9. CDR3 length equals 20 residues. From germline, CDR1 is SGDLS and CDR2 YYNGEE. The CDR3 spells CASSVGLAGERLTNTGELFF. The CDR3 DNA reads TGTGCCAGCAGCGTAGGACTAGCGGGGGAGAGACTAACGAACACCGGGGAGCTGTTTTTT.

The V and J genes are TRBV18 and TRBJ1-1, with unresolved D. Deletions cut 3 bases from V and 1 base from J, with 6 bases between. Germline assignment: CDR1 KGHSH and CDR2 LQKENI. CDR3 length equals 13 residues. As DNA, the CDR3 is TGTGCCAGCTCACCGGCACAGAACACTGAAGCTTTCTTT. It yields the protein CASSPAQNTEAFF.

V gene TRBV6-5 combines with J gene TRBJ2-6, with D uncertain. V lost 2 bases and J lost 0, with 5 bases in between. Per the germline V gene, CDR1 is MNHEY and CDR2 is SVGAGI. The CDR3 is made up of 15 amino acids. The CDR3 DNA is TGTGCCAGCAGTTACCTGTCCTCTGGGGCCAACGTCCTGACTTTC. Its translation is CASSYLSSGANVLTF.

The chain uses TRBV6-5 and TRBJ2-5, with TRBD2 as a possible D gene (5 bases). CDR3 length equals 14 residues. CDR1 is MNHEY and CDR2 is SVGAGI in the germline V gene. The CDR3 coding sequence is TGTGTCACTAGTGTCGGGGTGGGTCAAGAGACCCAGTACTTC. This sequence encodes CVTSVGVGQETQYF.

The chain recombines TRBV3-1 (or the pseudogene TRBV3-2) with TRBJ2-7, with D hard to call. The CDR3 is made up of 12 amino acids. Germline V lookup: CDR1 LGHDT, CDR2 YNNKEL (reference sequence). V dropped 5 bases and J dropped 6 bases, with 11 bases sitting between them. This CDR3 is CASSDLVGEQYF. In DNA form, the CDR3 reads TGTGCCAGCAGCGACCTGGTGGGCGAGCAGTACTTC.

The genes are TRBV11-2 and TRBJ1-6, with unresolved D. CDR1 and CDR2 from the germline V gene are SGHAT and FQNNGV. This CDR3 is built from 15 residues. V lost 0 bases and J lost 10, with 13 bases in between. In DNA form, the CDR3 reads TGTGCCAGCAGCTTAGAATTAATCGGGAGATCACCCCTCCACTTT. Translated: CASSLELIGRSPLHF.

This clone was counted once. This chain connects TRBV7-8 to TRBJ1-1; D remains ambiguous. The CDR3 length is 16 residues. V was pared by 3 bases and J by 0 bases, with 14 bases between. Germline V gene sequence: CDR1 SGHVS, CDR2 FQNEAQ. As DNA, the CDR3 is TGTGCCAGCAGCTTGAAGGGCCCCCCTATGAACACTGAAGCTTTCTTT. Translation: CASSLKGPPMNTEAFF.

This chain connects TRBV6-2 or TRBV6-3 to TRBJ1-2; no reliable D call. There are 16 residues in the CDR3. The V gene lost 2 bases and the J gene lost 2 bases, with 15 bases spanning the gap. The germline CDR1 and CDR2 sequences are MNHEY and SVGEGT. The CDR3 DNA is TGTGCCAGCAGTTACCGTCGCGAGGGAATCAACTATGGCTACACCTTC. It encodes CASSYRREGINYGYTF.

The J gene is TRBJ1-5, the V gene TRBV7-9, with TRBD1 identical over 7 bases. Germline loops: CDR1 SEHNR, CDR2 FQNEAQ (reference sequence). V lost 5 bases to trimming and J lost 2 bases; unmatched junction nucleotides: 6. The CDR3 length is 15 residues. CDR3 protein: CASSPRGGGNQPQHF. As DNA, the CDR3 is TGTGCCAGCAGCCCCAGGGGGGGAGGCAATCAGCCCCAGCATTTT.

The rearrangement joins TRBV9 to TRBJ2-5; 8 positions match TRBD2. Germline-derived CDR1 and CDR2 are SGDLS and YYNGEE. With V trimmed by 5 bases and J by 1 base, 4 bases remained unmatched. The CDR3 has 14 amino acids. The DNA of the CDR3 is TGTGCCAGCAGTAAGCGGGGGTTCCAAGAGACCCAGTACTTC. It yields the protein CASSKRGFQETQYF.

The chain joins TRBV4-3 to TRBJ1-1, with unresolved D. V lost 0 bases, J lost 1 base, and 9 bases lay in between. Germline lookup yields CDR1 LGHNA and CDR2 YSLEER. This CDR3 is built from 15 residues. In nucleotides, the CDR3 is TGCGCCAGCAGCCAAGAGCCCAGGACGAACACTGAAGCTTTCTTT. Translation gives CASSQEPRTNTEAFF.

CDR3 nucleotide sequence: TGTGCCAGCAGCCAAGTATTGGAGGGACAGGCGAGGCCCCAGTACTTC. Its protein product is CASSQVLEGQARPQYF. The rearrangement joins TRBV4-2 to TRBJ2-5, with 8 bases that match TRBD1. J gave up 9 bases and V 1 base, and 13 bases lay outside the gene matches. Looked up from germline, CDR1 is LGHNA and CDR2 is YNFKEQ. The CDR3 is 16 amino acids.

The chain carries TRBV10-3 and TRBJ2-3, with 13 bases aligning to TRBD2. Trimming removed 4 bases from V and 4 bases from J; junction bases left unmatched: 2. CDR1 is ENHRY, CDR2 SYGVKD, per germline. The CDR3 has 15 amino acids. This CDR3 is CAISGGLAGADTQYF. The CDR3 DNA follows: TGTGCCATCAGTGGTGGACTAGCGGGGGCAGATACGCAGTATTTT.

The chain links TRBV21-1 to TRBJ2-7; TRBD1 is the table's D call and was not checked against the DNA. TRBV21-1 is a known pseudogene. The CDR3 runs to 16 residues. DNA for the CDR3: TGTGCCAGCAGCCCCCGGCCCGGGACAGGGGATGTCGAGCAGTACTTC. Protein product: CASSPRPGTGDVEQYF.